This record looks at one T cell receptor (beta chain) sequence and its context. Its antigen is still unknown. No much larger clone exists at a distance of one base, and base qualities are not known. The data are from a study of early T cells in non-severe SARS-CoV-2 infection (dated by TCRdb to the early 2020s). Study-wide context: Bulk RNA from unsorted whole blood was used for TCR sequencing, so alpha and beta chains could not be paired.

The paper as a whole reports these results and caveats: VDJdb matching was skewed toward anti-spike CD8 responses, so virus-specific expansions were likely underestimated and private and CD4 specificities were missed.

The receptor library was made with 5' RACE. Sequencer: NextSeq 500. In the TCR library protocol, unique molecular identifiers were attached to individual cDNA molecules to correct for PCR bias and sequencing error. Both TCR alpha and beta chains were sequenced, and tight co-correlation was observed between alpha and beta sequence abundances in each sample. On the authors' methods: Decombinator V4 was used to annotate the V gene, J gene and CDR3 of the TCR sequences. TCRs were defined as expanded if a significant change between any two time points was detected under a Poisson model with p below 0.0001. Abundances of TCRs were expressed as counts per million after normalisation to the total number of TCRs sequenced in each sample. TRAV1-2 paired with TRAJ12, TRAJ20 or TRAJ33 defined MAIT TCRs, while TRAV10 paired with TRAJ18 defined iNKT TCRs. A search of VDJdb, accessed on 1 November 2021, was run for TCRs annotated to CMV, EBV and SARS-CoV-2, with TCRs annotated for multiple antigens excluded. The raw public reads went through TCRdb reprocessing: fastp at Q25, MiXCR clone calling, in-frame beta chains kept. Entries that share a CDR3 protein sequence are merged under the most common genes and DNA. None of the V and J calls come from the authors' own analysis; TCRdb made them. This sample lists about 97,000 distinct CDR3 sequences; 9.5% to 11% were detected once. The top ten clonotypes cover approximately 4.7% of the sample.

This was a case-control study nested in a cohort of healthcare workers in London, UK, who had nasopharyngeal swab PCR tests and blood samples taken every week. Between 23 and 31 March 2020, the week of the UK lockdown, healthcare workers were enrolled and then followed up weekly for as long as 16 weeks. Clipping removes 0 bases from V and 5 bases from J, with 5 as the unmatched junction base count. Counted from cysteine to phenylalanine, this CDR3 has 16 amino acids. Left in the record is the CDR3 DNA by itself, 48 bases read in frame from the first base. The germline V gene yields SGHDT for CDR1 and YYEEEE for CDR2.

This clonotype originated in an adult who was a healthcare worker with PCR-confirmed SARS-CoV-2 infection or an uninfected control (not recorded which). The sequence joins TRBV5-6 to TRBJ2-3; 11 nucleotides in the junction match TRBD2. The sample in question was whole blood, obtained at baseline. The CDR3 amino acid sequence is: CASSLAVAGGVDTQYF. The DNA sequence follows: TGTGCCAGCAGCTTGGCTGTAGCGGGAGGGGTAGATACGCAGTATTTT. With the portions outside the CDR3 filled from the reference TRBV5-6 and TRBJ2-3 genes, the complete variable region becomes DAGVTQSPTHLIKTRGQQVTLRCSPKSGHDTVSWYQQALGQGPQFIFQYYEEEERQRGNFPDRFSGHQFPNYSSELNVNALLLGDSALYLCASSLAVAGGVDTQYFGPGTRLTVL.